This TCR beta chain was sequenced for a study of response to subunit inactivated influenza vaccine. This clonotype showed up many times. Using its own MiXCR run on the RT-PCR reads, TCRdb lists one record per CDR3 protein. The data contain hundreds of thousands of distinct CDR3 sequences, around 10% of them singletons. The same data also went into a second study, on T cells expressing NK-cell markers. Per that paper: The TCR beta cDNA came from 5'RACE template switching with UMIs. Beta-chain profiling covered CD3+CD56+NKG2C+, CD3+CD56+NKG2C- and CD3+CD56-NKG2C+ sorted subsets. The sequencing cohort of eight donors included seven HCMV-seropositive individuals and one seronegative individual. Similarly, these clonotypes led the CD3+CD56-NKG2C+ fraction as well in a handful of donors.

The origin of this receptor is a man aged 45-65 years who received an inactivated influenza vaccine. The sequenced sample was PBMCs from blood, obtained on the day of vaccination.

The CDR3 region is CASSPLAGAETQYF. CDR3 bases: TGTGCCAGCAGCCCATTAGCGGGAGCGGAGACCCAGTACTTC. The genes are TRBV2 and TRBJ2-5; 9 bases are a match to TRBD2. The CDR3 sequence is 14 residues long. Germline CDR1 SNHLY, CDR2 FYNNEI. J was trimmed by 5 bases and V by 6 bases; bases with no gene match: 7.